This T cell receptor beta chain was sequenced during a study of blood T cell repertoires in COVID-19. As for the study in general: From T cells, B-cell-depleted T cells, or PBMCs came the material, which was cDNA or gDNA.

Sequencing used immunoSEQ multiplex PCR; TCRdb keeps in-frame clones, though not all of them. Here the sample spans over 45,000 clones, roughly 87% being singletons. The CDR3 is made up of 17 amino acids. CDR1 MNHNY and CDR2 SVGAGI come from the germline V gene (reference sequence). J gave up 0 bases and V 5 bases, and 10 bases lay outside the gene matches. The V call is TRBV6-6, the J call TRBJ1-3; 7 nucleotides match TRBD1. Sequences were obtained from peripheral blood. The TCR comes from a man aged 45-60 years with active COVID-19. The CDR3 nucleotides are TGTGCCAGCAGTCAAAGCTCGGGACAGAGCTCTGGAAACACCATATATTTT. Residues: CASSQSSGQSSGNTIYF.